The 12 T cell receptor beta chains presented below share a single source sample, sequenced in a study of Ad26.COV2.S vaccination and SARS-CoV-2 variants. Treatment indicated: roughly 18 received Ad26.COV2.S at low or high dose, single or two shots; roughly five received placebo; per-sample allocation not given. The samples date from day 63 after the first vaccine or placebo injection. Profiled with immunoSEQ multiplex PCR; TCRdb holds only in-frame clones, not every one. The table records 500,000 or so clones, 80% to 90% of them present only once. The sequences come from peripheral blood, collected in a trial of Ad26.COV2.S vaccine versus placebo. These receptors all stem from a person between 18 and 65 years old who received the Ad26.COV2.S COVID-19 vaccine or a placebo.

This sequence joins TRBV7-6 and TRBJ2-7, with 8 bases lining up with TRBD2. Germline assignment: CDR1 SGHVS and CDR2 FNYEAQ. This CDR3 contains 16 residues. The V and J ends lost 7 bases and 0 bases, in that order; junction bases with no gene match: 11. Here the CDR3 reads CASNRGGSGSSYEQYV. For the CDR3, the DNA is TGTGCCAGCAACCGAGGGGGGAGCGGGAGCTCCTACGAGCAGTACGTC.

This clone turned up a few times. V usage is TRBV6-6 and J usage is TRBJ2-1; 8 bases are shared with TRBD1. CDR1 and CDR2 (germline): MNHNY, SVGAGI (reference sequence). V shed 6 bases, J shed 3 bases, and the junction held 10 bases outside the gene matches. This CDR3 comprises 16 residues. The CDR3 spells CASSSKPGQDYNEQFF. The CDR3 DNA reads as TGTGCCAGCAGCTCTAAACCGGGACAGGACTACAATGAGCAGTTCTTC.

The rearrangement uses TRBV7-8 and TRBJ2-3, with 7 positions matching TRBD1. Germline CDR1 SGHVS, CDR2 FQNEAQ. With 6 bases clipped from V and 4 bases from J, the junction kept 4 bases outside the gene matches. The CDR3 spans 13 residues. CDR3 coding DNA: TGTGCCAGCAGGACAGGGAGCCCAGATACGCAGTATTTT. Translation: CASRTGSPDTQYF.

The chain links TRBV5-1 to TRBJ2-6; tentative D call: TRBD1 (6 bases). CDR1 SGHRS and CDR2 YFSETQ come from the germline V gene. The CDR3 totals 16 residues. V lost 3 bases and J lost 2, with 12 bases in between. This chain's CDR3 is CASSSVTGTGANVLTF. The CDR3 region has the DNA TGCGCCAGCAGCTCTGTAACAGGGACTGGGGCCAACGTCCTGACTTTC. Using reference TRBV5-1 and TRBJ2-6 for the parts outside the CDR3, the full variable domain is KAGVTQTPRYLIKTRGQQVTLSCSPISGHRSVSWYQQTPGQGLQFLFEYFSETQRNKGNFPGRFSGRQFSNSRSEMNVSTLELGDSALYLCASSSVTGTGANVLTFGAGSRLTVL.

This chain links TRBV6-2 or TRBV6-3 with TRBJ1-5; D not resolved. Germline CDR1 MNHEY, CDR2 SVGEGT. Between the trimmed V and J ends, which lost 3 bases and 3 bases, there was a span of 15 bases. CDR3 length: 16 amino acids. CDR3 protein: CASSYGSTGYNQPQHF. The CDR3 bases are TGTGCCAGCAGTTATGGGTCCACGGGGTACAATCAGCCCCAGCATTTT.

J is TRBJ1-5 and V is TRBV7-8; no clear D gene. The ends were cut back, 1 base at V and 9 bases at J, with 7 bases in the middle. The CDR3 covers 12 residues. Germline V lookup: CDR1 SGHVS, CDR2 FQNEAQ. The CDR3 protein is CASSLVGRPQHF. The CDR3 bases are TGTGCCAGCAGCTTAGTCGGGCGGCCCCAGCATTTT. The whole variable domain, remainder taken from reference TRBV7-8 and TRBJ1-5, is GAGVSQSPRYKVAKRGQDVALRCDPISGHVSLFWYQQALGQGPEFLTYFQNEAQLDKSGLPSDRFFAERPEGSVSTLKIQRTQQEDSAVYLCASSLVGRPQHFGDGTRLSIL.

This clone was observed once. For the CDR3, the DNA is TGTGCCAGCAGCGTCCGGGACGGTAACACAGATACGCAGTATTTT. Encoded protein: CASSVRDGNTDTQYF. The chain combines TRBV9 with TRBJ2-3, with D possibly called TRBD1 or TRBD2 (5 bases each). CDR1 SGDLS and CDR2 YYNGEE come from the germline V gene. The CDR3 sequence is 15 residues long. Trimming stripped 2 bases from V and 2 bases from J, with 12 bases between.

This sequence joins TRBV20-1 and TRBJ2-3; D is undetermined. Germline loops: CDR1 DFQATT, CDR2 SNEGSKA (reference sequence). The CDR3 is 11 amino acids. The CDR3 reads CAGLTTDTQYF. CDR3 coding DNA: TGCGCCGGCCTGACCACAGATACGCAGTATTTT.

J is TRBJ2-3 and V is TRBV12-3 or TRBV12-4; D gene unclear. Between the trimmed V and J ends, which lost 5 bases and 8 bases, there was a span of 11 bases. The CDR3 length is 12 residues. The CDR3 is CASSLRTITQYF. The CDR3 bases are TGTGCCAGCAGTCTCAGGACGATTACGCAGTATTTT.

V and J are TRBV7-2 and TRBJ2-5; TRBD2 matches at 10 bases. The CDR3 extends over 14 amino acids. The germline gives CDR1 SGHTA, CDR2 FQGNSA. V was pared by 5 bases and J by 3 bases, with 3 bases of the junction left unmatched. The CDR3 DNA is TGTGCCAGCAGCCCCGGACTAGCGGAAGAGACCCAGTACTTC. It is translated as CASSPGLAEETQYF.

The gene calls are TRBV1 and TRBJ2-1. TRBV1 has pseudogene status. This CDR3 is 12 amino acids long. The CDR3 here is CTSNVVYNEQFF. The DNA for the CDR3 is TGCACCAGCAACGTGGTGTACAATGAGCAGTTCTTC.

This clone was counted a few times. This rearrangement joins TRBV19 to TRBJ1-2; the D is unclear. V was pared by 3 bases and J by 3 bases, with 17 bases between. The CDR3 is 16 amino acids. CDR1 is LNHDA and CDR2 is SQIVND in the germline V gene (reference sequence). CDR3 DNA sequence: TGTGCCAGTAGTATGTCCAGACCCTTTGGAGACTATGGCTACACCTTC. As protein: CASSMSRPFGDYGYTF.